Presented here are 26 T cell receptor beta chains from one specimen sequenced in a study of a mutant IDH1 vaccine in newly diagnosed glioma. This table comes from immunoSEQ multiplex PCR, and its TCRdb copy is limited to in-frame clones, with some not included. This sample has about 94,000 clones, with around 92% found just once. Stated time point: week 47, end of study. Doses consisted of 300 ug of mutant IDH1 20-mer peptide each, paired with topical imiquimod. Their cognate antigens are unknown. The input for sequencing was PBMCs, taken from a glioma patient whose treatment included an IDH1 peptide vaccine. The receptors were gathered from a woman aged 50 to 65 with glioma.

The genes are TRBV28 and TRBJ1-2, with D perhaps matching TRBD1 (6 bases). The germline V gene encodes CDR1 MDHEN and CDR2 SYDVKM. CDR3 length: 17 residues. Trimming removed 5 bases at V and 8 bases at J, with 27 bases between. The CDR3 spells CASSPLLEGQGGSGYTF. CDR3 DNA: TGTGCCAGCAGTCCCCTTTTGGAAGGACAAGGGGGTTCGGGCTACACCTTC.

V gene TRBV30 combines with J gene TRBJ2-4, with TRBD1 as a possible D gene (5 bases). Germline values: CDR1 GTSNPN, CDR2 SVGIG (reference sequence). This CDR3 spans 14 amino acids. Trimming took off 2 bases at V and 5 bases at J, with 13 bases between the two ends. The CDR3 spells CAWSLGPSQNIQYF. CDR3 bases: TGTGCCTGGAGTCTGGGGCCCTCACAAAACATTCAGTACTTC. Full variable domain (missing parts from reference TRBV30 and TRBJ2-4): SQTIHQWPATLVQPVGSPLSLECTVEGTSNPNLYWYRQAAGRGLQLLFYSVGIGQISSEVPQNLSASRPQDRQFILSSKKLLLSDSGFYLCAWSLGPSQNIQYFGAGTRLSVL.

This clone appeared a few times. The chain couples TRBV2 to TRBJ1-3, with D perhaps TRBD1 (5 bases). CDR3 length: 13 residues. Germline CDR1 SNHLY, CDR2 FYNNEI. V gave up 10 bases and J gave up 0 bases, with 10 bases separating them. The CDR3 here is CAIYRNSGNTIYF. CDR3 nucleotides: TGTGCCATCTACAGGAACTCTGGAAACACCATATATTTT.

The chain carries TRBV18 and TRBJ2-1, with TRBD2 matching 7 bases. The CDR3 sequence is 15 residues long. The germline V gene encodes CDR1 KGHSH and CDR2 LQKENI. Unmatched junction bases numbered 10, after V lost 6 bases and J lost 5 bases. The CDR3 sequence is CASSSSAGANNEQFF. CDR3 in DNA: TGTGCCAGCTCGAGTTCGGCGGGAGCCAACAATGAGCAGTTCTTC.

The chain combines TRBV5-1 with TRBJ2-2; no clear D gene. CDR3 length equals 18 residues. Per the germline V gene, CDR1 is SGHRS and CDR2 is YFSETQ. The ends were cut back, 2 bases at V and 0 bases at J, with 17 bases in the middle. CDR3 amino acids: CASSFRTRASSNTGELFF. The CDR3 DNA reads TGCGCCAGCAGCTTCAGAACCCGGGCTTCTTCGAACACCGGGGAGCTGTTTTTT.

This clone was counted a few times. The chain is built from TRBV2 and TRBJ2-7; D not resolved. CDR1 is SNHLY, CDR2 FYNNEI, per germline. CDR3 length: 13 residues. V shed 6 bases and J shed 4 bases, with 13 bases lying between them. CDR3 residues: CASSVLQIYEQYF. CDR3 coding DNA: TGTGCCAGCAGCGTACTTCAGATATACGAGCAGTACTTC.

The CDR3 spells CASTGLYLFGQYF. The CDR3 DNA is TGTGCCAGCACCGGACTCTATCTTTTCGGGCAGTACTTC. The genes are TRBV28 and TRBJ2-7, with D possibly TRBD2 on 5 matching bases. The CDR3 is made up of 13 amino acids. With 7 bases removed from V and 9 bases from J, the gap between germline ends came to 19 bases. Looked up from germline, CDR1 is MDHEN and CDR2 is SYDVKM.

The chain links TRBV28 to TRBJ2-4, with 8 nucleotides matching TRBD1. Germline trimming cut 7 bases from V and 0 bases from J; bases unmatched to any gene: 5. Looked up from germline, CDR1 is MDHEN and CDR2 is SYDVKM. The length of the CDR3 is 15 residues. The CDR3 nucleotides are TGTGCCAGCACCGGACAGGGTGTAGCCAAAAACATTCAGTACTTC. This encodes CASTGQGVAKNIQYF.

This sequence joins TRBV4-1 and TRBJ2-1; TRBD2 matches 9 bases. The CDR3 is made up of 17 amino acids. The germline V gene encodes CDR1 MGHRA and CDR2 YSYEKL. The junction had 10 bases not matched to a gene; V was cut back by 1 base and J by 6 bases. Here the CDR3 reads CASSQGLADPRGNEQFF. As DNA, the CDR3 is TGCGCCAGCAGCCAAGGACTAGCGGACCCCCGGGGCAATGAGCAGTTCTTC.

The gene calls are TRBV7-2 and TRBJ2-1; D ambiguous. Trimming took off 3 bases at V and 7 bases at J, with 10 bases between the two ends. CDR3 length: 13 residues. The germline V gene encodes CDR1 SGHTA and CDR2 FQGNSA. CDR3 amino acids: CASSFLGRNEQFF. In nucleotides, the CDR3 is TGTGCCAGCAGCTTCTTAGGGCGGAATGAGCAGTTCTTC.

The V gene is TRBV9, the J gene TRBJ2-5; a weak D match, TRBD1 (6 bases). V was trimmed by 0 bases and J by 5 bases, leaving 17 bases between them. Germline assignment: CDR1 SGDLS and CDR2 YYNGEE. The CDR3 has 16 amino acids. The CDR3 coding sequence is TGTGCCAGCAGCGTAGAACCTCTCGGACAGAGGGAGACCCAGTACTTC. Translation gives CASSVEPLGQRETQYF.

This chain uses TRBV2 with TRBJ1-2, with 8 nucleotides matching TRBD1. J was trimmed by 8 bases and V by 7 bases; bases with no gene match: 6. The CDR3 is 12 residues long. Germline V lookup: CDR1 SNHLY, CDR2 FYNNEI. CDR3 residues: CASNSDRVGYTF. For the CDR3, the DNA is TGTGCCAGCAATTCGGACAGGGTCGGCTACACCTTC. The full variable domain, in which reference TRBV2 and TRBJ1-2 provide the parts outside the CDR3, is EPEVTQTPSHQVTQMGQEVILRCVPISNHLYFYWYRQILGQKVEFLVSFYNNEISEKSEIFDDQFSVERPDGSNFTLKIRSTKLEDSAMYFCASNSDRVGYTFGSGTRLTVV.

This clone was recorded once. The genes are TRBV2 and TRBJ1-5, with D maybe TRBD1 (5 bases). Germline-derived CDR1 and CDR2 are SNHLY and FYNNEI. V shed 4 bases and J shed 4 bases, with 8 bases lying between them. The CDR3 length is 13 residues. The CDR3 DNA sequence: TGTGCCAGCAGTGGGGACGTGAATCAGCCCCAGCATTTT. Translating gives CASSGDVNQPQHF.

V usage is TRBV18 and J usage is TRBJ2-2, with D perhaps assigned TRBD1 or TRBD2 (5 bases each). The CDR3 extends over 17 amino acids. Deletions cut 0 bases from V and 5 bases from J, with 16 bases between. Germline CDR1 and CDR2: KGHSH and LQKENI. CDR3 in DNA: TGTGCCAGCTCACCACCCGGGGCCACCTTGGGAACCGGGGAGCTGTTTTTT. Translation gives CASSPPGATLGTGELFF.

The V gene is TRBV11-2, the J gene TRBJ2-3; TRBD2 might be the D (6 bases). Germline lookup yields CDR1 SGHAT and CDR2 FQNNGV. The length of the CDR3 is 15 residues. The V gene lost 3 bases and the J gene lost 0 bases, with 10 bases spanning the gap. The CDR3 loop reads CASSFTSPSTDTQYF. DNA for the CDR3: TGTGCCAGCAGCTTTACTAGCCCGAGCACAGATACGCAGTATTTT.

The rearrangement links TRBV6-5 to TRBJ1-2, with TRBD1 identical over 8 bases. The CDR3 consists of 14 residues. Trimming took 6 bases from V and 5 from J; bases not matched to a gene: 8. Germline-derived CDR1 and CDR2 are MNHEY and SVGAGI. CDR3 residues: CASRLDRGGYGYTF. DNA for the CDR3: TGTGCCAGCAGGCTTGACAGGGGCGGGTATGGCTACACCTTC.

The gene calls are TRBV7-9 and TRBJ2-1; tentatively, D is TRBD1 or TRBD2 (6 bases each). The V gene lost 11 bases and the J gene lost 4 bases, with 21 bases spanning the gap. This CDR3 is 15 amino acids long. Germline CDR1 is SEHNR and CDR2 is FQNEAQ (reference sequence). CDR3 sequence reads: CAGAWGASIYNEQFF. In nucleotides, the CDR3 is TGTGCCGGGGCGTGGGGGGCCTCTATTTACAATGAGCAGTTCTTC.

The chain recombines TRBV5-1 with TRBJ2-6; D is ambiguous. CDR1 is SGHRS and CDR2 is YFSETQ in the germline V gene. The length of the CDR3 is 16 residues. V was clipped by 5 bases and J by 1 base, with 13 bases between them. DNA for the CDR3: TGCGCCAGCAGTCGGACCTCCCTATCTGGGGCCAACGTCCTGACTTTC. As protein: CASSRTSLSGANVLTF.

This chain connects TRBV28 to TRBJ1-5; TRBD1 matches 8 bases. The CDR3 runs 18 residues. Germline loops: CDR1 MDHEN, CDR2 SYDVKM. The V segment lost 4 bases and the J segment 0 bases; nucleotides outside the gene matches: 11. The CDR3: CASSSIPFRGPSNQPQHF. For the CDR3, the DNA is TGTGCCAGCAGTTCAATCCCCTTCAGGGGGCCTAGCAATCAGCCCCAGCATTTT. The full variable domain, completed using reference TRBV28 and TRBJ1-5, is DVKVTQSSRYLVKRTGEKVFLECVQDMDHENMFWYRQDPGLGLRLIYFSYDVKMKEKGDIPEGYSVSREKKERFSLILESASTNQTSMYLCASSSIPFRGPSNQPQHFGDGTRLSIL.

CDR3 bases: TGTGCCAGCAGTTACTCGGGGCAGGGCGGGTCCTACGAGCAGTACTTC. Translating gives CASSYSGQGGSYEQYF. This chain connects TRBV6-6 to TRBJ2-7, with D tentatively TRBD1 or TRBD2 (5 bases each). The CDR3 loop spans 16 amino acids. From germline, CDR1 is MNHNY and CDR2 SVGAGI (reference sequence). Trimming shortened V by 0 bases and J by 1 base, and 13 bases separated the two germline ends.

The chain joins TRBV29-1 to TRBJ2-7, with D unresolved. The CDR3 length is 13 residues. The V gene's germline CDR1 is SQVTM and CDR2 ANQGSEA. With 4 bases removed from V and 5 bases from J, the gap between germline ends came to 15 bases. The CDR3 loop is CSVGSLGDHEQYF. CDR3 nucleotide sequence: TGCAGCGTTGGGTCACTCGGAGACCACGAGCAGTACTTC.

This chain uses TRBV6-5 with TRBJ1-1, with D possibly being TRBD1 (6 bases). Germline V gene sequence: CDR1 MNHEY, CDR2 SVGAGI. The V end lost 6 bases, the J end lost 6 bases, and 17 bases lay between the germline ends. The CDR3 consists of 14 residues. The CDR3 sequence is CASSPLGGPAEAFF. DNA of the CDR3: TGTGCCAGCAGCCCCCTAGGGGGACCGGCTGAAGCTTTCTTT.

The chain recombines TRBV5-6 with TRBJ2-1; D perhaps matches TRBD2 (6 bases). The CDR3 totals 15 residues. Germline assignment: CDR1 SGHDT and CDR2 YYEEEE. V lost 5 bases, J lost 2 bases, and 14 bases lay in between. Here the CDR3 DNA reads TGTGCCAGCAGTGGGACTCCGGAACCCTACAATGAGCAGTTCTTC. Protein: CASSGTPEPYNEQFF.

The table lists this clone with a count of one. CDR3 coding DNA: TGTGCCAGCAGTTTAGGCTCGGGGGCGCAAGCTTTCTTT. This translates into CASSLGSGAQAFF. The chain is built from TRBV27 and TRBJ1-1; D perhaps matches TRBD1 (6 bases). Trimming pared 2 bases from V and 9 bases from J, leaving 13 bases between. The CDR3 consists of 13 residues. CDR1 and CDR2 from the germline V gene are MNHEY and SMNVEV (reference sequence).

In regard to this clone: A junction boundary mismatches the germline segment, possibly from a read error. The chain joins TRBV7-7 to TRBJ2-1; 8 nucleotides align to TRBD1. The CDR3 is made up of 16 amino acids. The germline gives CDR1 SSHAT, CDR2 FNYEAQ (reference sequence). As DNA, the CDR3 is TGTGCTAGCAGCCCCAGTGACAGGGGTGGGTACAATGAGCAGTTCTTC. It codes for CASSPSDRGGYNEQFF.

The chain combines TRBV11-1 with TRBJ2-2, with D hard to call. V shed 0 bases and J shed 7 bases, with 15 bases lying between them. The CDR3 consists of 16 residues. CDR1 SGHAT and CDR2 FQDESV come from the germline V gene (reference sequence). The CDR3 is CASSLAMTPRLGELFF. DNA of the CDR3: TGTGCCAGCAGCTTAGCCATGACACCGCGACTCGGGGAGCTGTTTTTT.